The T cell receptor beta chain described here comes from a study of cytomegalovirus exposure and HLA in healthy donors. Whole-study context: Findings of an earlier analysis included roughly 110 million unique TCR beta sequences from 200 million or so T cells. Study results and limitations: The likely explanation for a cluster of highly shared sequence variants was sequencing artifact. In a later analysis, most CMV-associated TCR beta chains appeared HLA-restricted. Rarity marked most TCR sequences, yet some public TCRs occurred in many donors.

Worth noting for this clone: As yet, its antigen is unknown.

PCR amplification relied on 60 Vbeta primers (plus 13 Jbeta primers). Assay: immunoSEQ multiplex PCR; the TCRdb copy retains only in-frame clones and omits some. In the table there are around 100,000 clones, roughly three fifths of which are singletons. This clonotype originated in a young man in good health and CMV-seropositive. Sequences were obtained from PBMCs.

The DNA of the CDR3 is TGTGCCAGCTGGGACATTGGAAACACTGAAGCTTTCTTT. The encoded protein is CASWDIGNTEAFF. The gene calls are TRBV18 and TRBJ1-1; a weak D match, TRBD1 (6 bases). Looked up from germline, CDR1 is KGHSH and CDR2 is LQKENI. V gave up 7 bases and J gave up 2 bases, with 11 bases separating them. The CDR3 is 13 amino acids.